Following are 8 T cell receptor beta chains from one sample sequenced in a study of blood T cell repertoires in COVID-19. Sequencing used immunoSEQ multiplex PCR; TCRdb keeps in-frame clones, though not all of them. The data contain 250,000 to 300,000 clones, about 86% of them seen just once; the ten biggest clones take up about 2.9%. Sequencing was performed on peripheral blood. These receptors all stem from a woman aged 60 to 75 with active or convalescent COVID-19.

This chain connects TRBV11-2 to TRBJ2-7, with 8 bases identical to TRBD2. The CDR3 covers 16 residues. After removal of 4 bases from V and 0 bases from J, the junction contained 8 bases not matched to a gene. The germline V gene encodes CDR1 SGHAT and CDR2 FQNNGV. This CDR3 is CASSSDAGTSSYEQYF. The CDR3 DNA reads TGTGCCAGCAGCTCAGACGCCGGGACTAGCTCCTACGAGCAGTACTTC.

This rearrangement joins TRBV30 to TRBJ2-4; TRBD1 is a possible D gene (6 bases). V was trimmed by 4 bases and J by 4 bases, leaving 14 bases between them. This CDR3 region has 14 residues. The V gene's germline CDR1 is GTSNPN and CDR2 SVGIG (reference sequence). Here the CDR3 DNA reads TGTGCCTGGAACTGGGGTAGGGGGAAAAACATTCAGTACTTC. Its protein product is CAWNWGRGKNIQYF.

V is TRBV9 and J is TRBJ2-3; 8 positions match TRBD2. Germline CDR1 reads SGDLS; CDR2 reads YYNGEE. The CDR3 is made up of 18 amino acids. V was clipped by 0 bases and J by 6 bases; unmatched bases: 15. The CDR3 DNA sequence: TGTGCCAGCAGCGTAGACGGTTTGCGGGGGGCGGTGGGCGATACGCAGTATTTT. This sequence encodes CASSVDGLRGAVGDTQYF.

The V gene is TRBV6-5, the J gene TRBJ1-4; 9 bases map to TRBD1. J gave up 9 bases and V 5 bases, and 7 bases lay outside the gene matches. The CDR3 consists of 14 residues. Germline V gives CDR1 MNHEY, CDR2 SVGAGI. CDR3 amino acids: CASSRTGVMKKLFF. The CDR3 DNA reads as TGTGCCAGCAGTCGGACAGGGGTAATGAAAAAACTGTTTTTT.

This clone was counted a few times. This chain joins TRBV3-1 (or the pseudogene TRBV3-2) and TRBJ1-4; 10 bases fit TRBD1. Trimming took 4 bases from V and 7 from J; bases not matched to a gene: 6. CDR3 length: 15 amino acids. In germline, CDR1 is LGHDT, CDR2 YNNKEL (reference sequence). CDR3 amino acids: CASSLTTGGGEKLFF. CDR3 coding DNA: TGTGCCAGCAGCCTAACGACAGGGGGCGGTGAAAAACTGTTTTTT.

J is TRBJ1-6 and V is TRBV19, with D unclear. The CDR3 consists of 15 residues. Germline CDR1 LNHDA, CDR2 SQIVND (reference sequence). V was clipped by 4 bases and J by 6 bases, with 13 bases between them. CDR3 loop: CASSRSAGLNSPLHF. Here the CDR3 DNA reads TGTGCCAGTAGTAGGTCTGCGGGCCTTAATTCACCCCTCCACTTT.

This chain uses TRBV2 with TRBJ2-3; 7 nucleotides align to TRBD2. The V and J ends lost 4 bases and 2 bases, in that order; junction bases with no gene match: 9. Per germline, CDR1 SNHLY and CDR2 FYNNEI. The CDR3 spans 16 residues. The CDR3 region has the DNA TGTGCCAGCAGTGTGGGTTCGGGGACTAACACAGATACGCAGTATTTT. Amino acids: CASSVGSGTNTDTQYF.

The CDR3 spells CASSKGGAYQETQYF. The CDR3 coding sequence is TGTGCCAGCTCGAAAGGAGGGGCCTACCAAGAGACCCAGTACTTC. The genes are TRBV18 and TRBJ2-5, with TRBD2 as a possible D gene (6 bases). The CDR3 covers 15 residues. V gave up 6 bases and J gave up 0 bases, with 14 bases separating them. Germline assignment: CDR1 KGHSH and CDR2 LQKENI.